This T cell receptor (beta chain) is from a study of blood T cell repertoires in COVID-19. On the study more broadly: PBMCs, B-cell-depleted T cells, or T cells were the source of the cDNA or gDNA that made up the material.

Authors' methods: Counts of nucleated cells, estimated from reference gene primer amplification, were obtained. Clones were sequenced by immunoSEQ multiplex PCR, and TCRdb holds only the in-frame ones, with some missing. Clone size and the V and J calls come from that table; the DNA yielded D and trimming. Of around 250,000 clones in the sample, around 84% are singletons; the top ten hold less than 3.5%. The length of the CDR3 is 15 residues. CDR1 and CDR2 (germline): MNHEY, SVGAGI. V lost 5 bases and J 6 bases, leaving 19 bases between the germline ends. The sequence was obtained from a woman aged 18-35 years with acute or convalescent COVID-19. V gene TRBV6-5 combines with J gene TRBJ1-2; D is ambiguous. Source material: peripheral blood. CDR3 bases: TGTGCCAGCAGTCCGGCGACAATTTTTATGGATGGCTACACCTTC. This codes for CASSPATIFMDGYTF.